These T cell receptor beta chains were read from a single sample in a study of CD8 T cells in ankylosing spondylitis. TCRdb fed the 5' RACE reads into MiXCR, producing one record per CDR3 protein. This table has under 200,000 distinct CDR3 sequences, 9.8% appearing once. Sequenced input: blood, either unsorted or a sorted T cell fraction (not recorded which). These TCRs come from a female donor with ankylosing spondylitis or in good health (not recorded which). Each CDR3 is given with its conserved first and last residue. D genes are given only for firm matches. Some rows mark clone size as missing; the rest say once, few, many or name a class of expanded clone.

CDR3 protein: CASSTSGSSYEQYF; CDR3 DNA: TGCGCCAGCAGCACCTCCGGGAGCTCCTACGAGCAGTACTTC; V gene: TRBV5-1; D gene: .; J gene: TRBJ2-7; clone size: few
CDR3 protein: CASSTSGEDYGYTF; CDR3 DNA: TGTGCCAGCAGTACCTCAGGGGAGGACTATGGCTACACCTTC; V gene: TRBV6-1; D gene: .; J gene: TRBJ1-2; clone size: few
CDR3 protein: CASSSDRGWELFF; CDR3 DNA: TGTGCCAGCAGTTCAGACAGGGGGTGGGAGCTGTTTTTT; V gene: TRBV12-3/TRBV12-4; D gene: TRBD1; J gene: TRBJ2-2; clone size: .
CDR3 protein: CASSSGMNTEAFF; CDR3 DNA: TGTGCCAGCAGTTCCGGTATGAACACTGAAGCTTTCTTT; V gene: TRBV12-3/TRBV12-4; D gene: .; J gene: TRBJ1-1; clone size: many
CDR3 protein: CASSYSSSQQFF; CDR3 DNA: TGTGCCAGCAGTTACTCATCTAGTCAGCAGTTCTTC; V gene: TRBV6-2/TRBV6-3; D gene: .; J gene: TRBJ2-1; clone size: .
CDR3 protein: CASTPGQGNHGYTF; CDR3 DNA: TGTGCCAGCACCCCAGGACAGGGGAATCATGGCTACACCTTC; V gene: TRBV9; D gene: TRBD1; J gene: TRBJ1-2; clone size: many
CDR3 protein: CSVVSWEQFF; CDR3 DNA: TGCAGCGTTGTATCATGGGAGCAGTTCTTC; V gene: TRBV29-1; D gene: .; J gene: TRBJ2-1; clone size: once
CDR3 protein: CASSPFLERFYEQDF; CDR3 DNA: TGTGCCAGCAGCCCTTTTCTGGAACGCTTCTACGAGCAGGACTTC; V gene: TRBV11-2; D gene: .; J gene: TRBJ2-7; clone size: .
CDR3 protein: CASSSGQIEQYF; CDR3 DNA: TGTGCCAGCAGCTCGGGACAGATAGAGCAGTACTTC; V gene: TRBV7-9; D gene: TRBD1; J gene: TRBJ2-7; clone size: .
CDR3 protein: CASSSRQGINEQYF; CDR3 DNA: TGTGCCAGCAGTTCTAGACAGGGGATAAACGAGCAGTACTTC; V gene: TRBV7-9; D gene: TRBD1; J gene: TRBJ2-7; clone size: .
CDR3 protein: CASSPGQGSSYEQYF; CDR3 DNA: TGTGCCAGCAGCCCCGGGCAGGGGTCCTCCTACGAGCAGTACTTC; V gene: TRBV7-7; D gene: .; J gene: TRBJ2-7; clone size: many
CDR3 protein: CASSLFPRYETQYF; CDR3 DNA: TGTGCCAGCAGTTTATTCCCCCGGTACGAGACCCAGTACTTC; V gene: TRBV27; D gene: .; J gene: TRBJ2-5; clone size: .
CDR3 protein: CASSLEVVVHEQFF; CDR3 DNA: TGTGCCAGCAGCTTAGAGGTCGTGGTCCATGAGCAGTTCTTC; V gene: TRBV7-2; D gene: .; J gene: TRBJ2-1; clone size: few
CDR3 protein: CASSRTGGNTEAFF; CDR3 DNA: TGTGCCAGCAGCCGGACAGGGGGCAACACTGAAGCTTTCTTT; V gene: TRBV9; D gene: TRBD1; J gene: TRBJ1-1; clone size: few
CDR3 protein: CASSVDGNEQFF; CDR3 DNA: TGTGCCAGCAGCGTAGATGGCAATGAGCAGTTCTTC; V gene: TRBV9; D gene: .; J gene: TRBJ2-1; clone size: many
CDR3 protein: CASSPSGASGIGNEQFF; CDR3 DNA: TGTGCCAGCAGCCCTTCGGGGGCCAGCGGCATAGGTAATGAGCAGTTCTTC; V gene: TRBV7-9; D gene: .; J gene: TRBJ2-1; clone size: many
CDR3 protein: CASSLAPGVYNEQFF; CDR3 DNA: TGTGCCAGCAGCTTAGCGCCGGGAGTGTACAATGAGCAGTTCTTC; V gene: TRBV7-6; D gene: .; J gene: TRBJ2-1; clone size: .
CDR3 protein: CASSQDLHGTAYNEQFF; CDR3 DNA: TGCGCCAGCAGCCAAGATCTCCATGGGACTGCATACAATGAGCAGTTCTTC; V gene: TRBV4-3; D gene: .; J gene: TRBJ2-1; clone size: many
CDR3 protein: CASSVGGSGEKLFF; CDR3 DNA: TGTGCCAGCAGCGTCGGGGGCTCGGGAGAAAAACTGTTTTTT; V gene: TRBV9; D gene: .; J gene: TRBJ1-4; clone size: few
CDR3 protein: CASSLKDRSSYEQYF; CDR3 DNA: TGTGCCAGCAGCTTGAAGGACAGAAGCTCCTACGAGCAGTACTTC; V gene: TRBV7-9; D gene: .; J gene: TRBJ2-7; clone size: .
CDR3 protein: CASSPSRSEQFF; CDR3 DNA: TGTGCCAGCAGCCCTAGCCGGTCCGAGCAGTTCTTC; V gene: TRBV7-9; D gene: .; J gene: TRBJ2-1; clone size: .
CDR3 protein: CASSQDADNGNEAFF; CDR3 DNA: TGCGCCAGCAGCCAAGATGCCGACAACGGGAATGAAGCTTTCTTT; V gene: TRBV4-3; D gene: .; J gene: TRBJ1-1; clone size: many
CDR3 protein: CASRYDSPPADTQYF; CDR3 DNA: TGTGCCAGCAGATACGACAGCCCACCCGCAGATACGCAGTATTTT; V gene: TRBV7-9; D gene: .; J gene: TRBJ2-3; clone size: many
CDR3 protein: CAWRGFEGSNGYTF; CDR3 DNA: TGTGCCTGGAGGGGTTTCGAGGGATCAAATGGCTACACCTTC; V gene: TRBV30; D gene: .; J gene: TRBJ1-2; clone size: .
CDR3 protein: CASSLLPRGVEGYTF; CDR3 DNA: TGTGCCAGCAGCCTACTCCCGAGGGGGGTGGAAGGCTACACCTTC; V gene: TRBV7-2; D gene: .; J gene: TRBJ1-2; clone size: few
CDR3 protein: CASSQGKKGTQYF; CDR3 DNA: TGTGCCAGCAGCCAAGGAAAAAAAGGCACCCAGTACTTC; V gene: TRBV4-2; D gene: .; J gene: TRBJ2-5; clone size: .
CDR3 protein: CASSQESPGSGPIYF; CDR3 DNA: TGCGCCAGCAGCCAAGAGTCGCCCGGGTCAGGGCCCATATATTTT; V gene: TRBV4-3; D gene: .; J gene: TRBJ1-3; clone size: many
CDR3 protein: CASSSSSMNTEAFF; CDR3 DNA: TGTGCCAGCAGTAGTTCCAGCATGAACACTGAAGCTTTCTTT; V gene: TRBV6-2/TRBV6-3; D gene: .; J gene: TRBJ1-1; clone size: few
CDR3 protein: CASRTMSEAFF; CDR3 DNA: TGTGCCAGCAGGACCATGAGTGAAGCTTTCTTT; V gene: TRBV6-5; D gene: .; J gene: TRBJ1-1; clone size: .
CDR3 protein: CASSSITMARGYTF; CDR3 DNA: TGTGCCAGCAGCTCAATCACCATGGCTCGAGGCTACACCTTC; V gene: TRBV27; D gene: .; J gene: TRBJ1-2; clone size: few
CDR3 protein: CASSHGAGSGELFF; CDR3 DNA: TGTGCCAGCAGTCACGGCGCGGGATCCGGGGAGCTGTTTTTT; V gene: TRBV7-9; D gene: .; J gene: TRBJ2-2; clone size: few
CDR3 protein: CASRVETRATDTQYF; CDR3 DNA: TGTGCCAGCAGAGTTGAGACTAGGGCCACAGATACGCAGTATTTT; V gene: TRBV28; D gene: .; J gene: TRBJ2-3; clone size: .
CDR3 protein: CASSIAVSNQPQHF; CDR3 DNA: TGTGCCAGTAGTATAGCGGTCAGCAATCAGCCCCAGCATTTT; V gene: TRBV19; D gene: .; J gene: TRBJ1-5; clone size: many
CDR3 protein: CASSLALEAFF; CDR3 DNA: TGTGCCAGCAGCTTGGCCCTTGAAGCTTTCTTT; V gene: TRBV7-9; D gene: .; J gene: TRBJ1-1; clone size: many
CDR3 protein: CAISESRGDEAFF; CDR3 DNA: TGTGCCATCAGTGAGTCAAGGGGCGATGAAGCTTTCTTT; V gene: TRBV10-3; D gene: .; J gene: TRBJ1-1; clone size: .
CDR3 protein: CASSPLTEFSGANVLTF; CDR3 DNA: TGTGCCAGCAGCCCACTGACAGAATTCTCTGGGGCCAACGTCCTGACTTTC; V gene: TRBV5-5; D gene: .; J gene: TRBJ2-6; clone size: .
CDR3 protein: CASSVGGGGEKLFF; CDR3 DNA: TGTGCCAGCAGCGTAGGGGGGGGCGGTGAAAAACTGTTTTTT; V gene: TRBV9; D gene: .; J gene: TRBJ1-4; clone size: many
CDR3 protein: CASSYSRPMGEQFF; CDR3 DNA: TGTGCCAGCAGTTACTCGAGGCCGATGGGTGAGCAGTTCTTC; V gene: TRBV6-2/TRBV6-3; D gene: .; J gene: TRBJ2-1; clone size: .
CDR3 protein: CASTHPDLSPYEQYF; CDR3 DNA: TGTGCCAGCACCCACCCCGACCTGTCCCCCTACGAGCAGTACTTC; V gene: TRBV5-4; D gene: .; J gene: TRBJ2-7; clone size: few
CDR3 protein: CASSVDPRQGGTPFSYNEQFF; CDR3 DNA: TGTGCCAGCAGCGTAGACCCTAGACAGGGGGGGACGCCGTTCTCCTACAATGAGCAGTTCTTC; V gene: TRBV9; D gene: TRBD1; J gene: TRBJ2-1; clone size: .
CDR3 protein: CSSWGGQGTDTQYF; CDR3 DNA: TGCAGTTCGTGGGGCGGGCAGGGCACAGATACGCAGTATTTT; V gene: TRBV29-1; D gene: .; J gene: TRBJ2-3; clone size: many
CDR3 protein: CASSELSAEAFF; CDR3 DNA: TGTGCCAGCAGTGAATTGAGCGCTGAAGCTTTCTTT; V gene: TRBV25-1; D gene: .; J gene: TRBJ1-1; clone size: few
CDR3 protein: CSARTIYGYTF; CDR3 DNA: TGCAGTGCTCGGACCATCTATGGCTACACCTTC; V gene: TRBV20-1; D gene: .; J gene: TRBJ1-2; clone size: many
CDR3 protein: CASKLSGTPGEELFF; CDR3 DNA: TGTGCCAGCAAGCTTAGCGGGACGCCTGGAGAAGAGCTGTTTTTT; V gene: TRBV6-1; D gene: TRBD2; J gene: TRBJ2-2; clone size: many
CDR3 protein: CASSYKGIYYGYTF; CDR3 DNA: TGTGCCAGCAGTTACAAGGGGATCTACTATGGCTACACCTTC; V gene: TRBV6-2/TRBV6-3; D gene: .; J gene: TRBJ1-2; clone size: many
CDR3 protein: CASREGRSNQPQHF; CDR3 DNA: TGTGCCAGCCGGGAGGGGAGGTCCAATCAGCCCCAGCATTTT; V gene: TRBV28; D gene: .; J gene: TRBJ1-5; clone size: once
CDR3 protein: CASSLVEGNYNEQFF; CDR3 DNA: TGTGCCAGCAGCTTAGTGGAGGGGAACTACAATGAGCAGTTCTTC; V gene: TRBV11-1; D gene: .; J gene: TRBJ2-1; clone size: few
CDR3 protein: CASSQPPGAPYGYTF; CDR3 DNA: TGTGCCAGCAGCCAACCTCCCGGGGCCCCCTATGGCTACACCTTC; V gene: TRBV3-1; D gene: .; J gene: TRBJ1-2; clone size: .
CDR3 protein: CASSEGLASSPYEQYF; CDR3 DNA: TGTGCCAGCAGTGAGGGACTAGCAAGCAGCCCCTACGAGCAGTACTTC; V gene: TRBV2; D gene: TRBD2; J gene: TRBJ2-7; clone size: .
CDR3 protein: CASTAREGHEQYF; CDR3 DNA: TGTGCCAGCACTGCGAGGGAGGGGCACGAGCAGTACTTC; V gene: TRBV25-1; D gene: TRBD2; J gene: TRBJ2-7; clone size: many
CDR3 protein: CASTPSSPHYEQYF; CDR3 DNA: TGTGCCAGCACCCCGTCCAGCCCCCACTACGAGCAGTACTTC; V gene: TRBV27; D gene: .; J gene: TRBJ2-7; clone size: .
CDR3 protein: CASSTGTGGRNEQFF; CDR3 DNA: TGTGCCAGTAGTACCGGGACAGGGGGCAGGAATGAGCAGTTCTTC; V gene: TRBV19; D gene: TRBD1; J gene: TRBJ2-1; clone size: .
CDR3 protein: CSFSPAVQTINEQFF; CDR3 DNA: TGCAGCTTCTCCCCCGCGGTTCAGACTATCAATGAGCAGTTCTTC; V gene: TRBV29-1; D gene: .; J gene: TRBJ2-1; clone size: .
CDR3 protein: CASSFSGTGGGELFF; CDR3 DNA: TGTGCCAGCAGTTTCTCCGGGACTGGGGGCGGGGAGCTGTTTTTT; V gene: TRBV27; D gene: .; J gene: TRBJ2-2; clone size: .
CDR3 protein: CASRPSGSLLLEQFF; CDR3 DNA: TGTGCCAGCAGGCCAAGCGGGAGCCTACTCCTTGAGCAGTTCTTC; V gene: TRBV5-4; D gene: TRBD2; J gene: TRBJ2-1; clone size: once
CDR3 protein: CASRLTAFTSMIVNEQFF; CDR3 DNA: TGTGCCAGCAGGTTGACAGCGTTCACTAGCATGATTGTCAATGAGCAGTTCTTC; V gene: TRBV6-1; D gene: .; J gene: TRBJ2-1; clone size: .
CDR3 protein: CASSAVDYSSTDTQYF; CDR3 DNA: TGTGCCAGCAGCGCGGTGGACTATTCTAGCACAGATACGCAGTATTTT; V gene: TRBV9; D gene: .; J gene: TRBJ2-3; clone size: few
CDR3 protein: CASSILGRGTDTQYF; CDR3 DNA: TGTGCCAGTAGTATACTGGGTAGGGGGACAGATACGCAGTATTTT; V gene: TRBV19; D gene: .; J gene: TRBJ2-3; clone size: few
CDR3 protein: CASSTTTGTKKETQYF; CDR3 DNA: TGTGCCAGCAGCACTACGACCGGGACCAAGAAAGAGACCCAGTACTTC; V gene: TRBV7-9; D gene: .; J gene: TRBJ2-5; clone size: many
CDR3 protein: CASSQVVGTLLNEQFF; CDR3 DNA: TGTGCCAGCAGCCAAGTCGTCGGGACACTGCTTAATGAGCAGTTCTTC; V gene: TRBV14; D gene: .; J gene: TRBJ2-1; clone size: many